These T cell receptor beta chains were read from a single sample in a study of blood T cell repertoires in COVID-19. Produced via immunoSEQ multiplex PCR; TCRdb's table is partial and in-frame only. The table records 96,000 or so clones, about four fifths of them present only once. The sequenced sample was peripheral blood. Receptor source: a man older than 75 with COVID-19, enrolled during active disease. CDR3s include the opening cysteine and the closing phenylalanine or tryptophan. Fields, in order: clone size, J gene, D gene, V gene, CDR3 protein, CDR3 DNA. The D gene is left open where the match is weak. Only some rows state a clone size, as once, few, many or a class for expanded clones.

abundance: NA
j_gene: TRBJ2-3
d_gene: NA
v_gene: TRBV2
CDR3aa: CASEAGTDTQYF
CDR3nt: TGTGCCAGCGAGGCCGGCACAGATACGCAGTATTTT

abundance: NA
j_gene: TRBJ2-1
d_gene: NA
v_gene: TRBV20-1
CDR3aa: CSASGGGHNNEQFF
CDR3nt: TGCAGTGCGAGTGGCGGGGGCCATAACAATGAGCAGTTCTTC

abundance: NA
j_gene: TRBJ2-5
d_gene: TRBD1
v_gene: TRBV9
CDR3aa: CASSVTGGWETQYF
CDR3nt: TGTGCCAGCAGCGTCACAGGGGGCTGGGAGACCCAGTACTTC

abundance: NA
j_gene: TRBJ2-7
d_gene: TRBD1
v_gene: TRBV2
CDR3aa: CASSMGRTGGFYEQYF
CDR3nt: TGTGCCAGCAGCATGGGGAGGACAGGGGGGTTCTACGAGCAGTACTTC

abundance: NA
j_gene: TRBJ1-2
d_gene: NA
v_gene: TRBV5-5
CDR3aa: CASSRAGNFNGYTF
CDR3nt: TGTGCCAGCAGCCGAGCAGGGAATTTTAATGGCTACACCTTC

abundance: NA
j_gene: TRBJ2-7
d_gene: TRBD2
v_gene: TRBV19
CDR3aa: CASSRGTSGKLYEQYF
CDR3nt: TGTGCCAGTAGCAGAGGGACTAGCGGGAAACTATACGAGCAGTACTTC

abundance: NA
j_gene: TRBJ2-4
d_gene: NA
v_gene: TRBV19
CDR3aa: CASSILADFVAKNIQYF
CDR3nt: TGTGCCAGTAGTATACTGGCGGATTTTGTAGCCAAAAACATTCAGTACTTC

abundance: NA
j_gene: TRBJ1-1
d_gene: NA
v_gene: TRBV19
CDR3aa: CASSIGIRQENTEAFF
CDR3nt: TGTGCCAGTAGTATCGGAATTCGACAGGAGAACACTGAAGCTTTCTTT

abundance: NA
j_gene: TRBJ2-6
d_gene: NA
v_gene: TRBV18
CDR3aa: CASSPPPLLSGANVLTF
CDR3nt: TGTGCCAGCTCACCACCCCCACTGCTCTCTGGGGCCAACGTCCTGACTTTC

abundance: NA
j_gene: TRBJ1-3
d_gene: NA
v_gene: TRBV7-2
CDR3aa: CASSSPGSGNTIYF
CDR3nt: TGTGCCAGCAGCTCCCCAGGATCTGGAAACACCATATATTTT

abundance: NA
j_gene: TRBJ1-3
d_gene: TRBD1
v_gene: TRBV10-3
CDR3aa: CAIRGQGGRGPGNTIYF
CDR3nt: TGTGCCATCAGGGGACAGGGTGGGAGAGGGCCTGGAAACACCATATATTTT

abundance: NA
j_gene: TRBJ1-1
d_gene: NA
v_gene: TRBV19
CDR3aa: CASSILSGGIGTEAFF
CDR3nt: TGTGCCAGTAGTATACTCTCGGGGGGAATTGGCACTGAAGCTTTCTTT

abundance: NA
j_gene: TRBJ1-2
d_gene: TRBD1
v_gene: TRBV6-5
CDR3aa: CASSYAGQGAYGYTF
CDR3nt: TGTGCCAGCAGTTACGCGGGACAGGGGGCTTATGGCTACACCTTC

abundance: NA
j_gene: TRBJ2-7
d_gene: NA
v_gene: TRBV27
CDR3aa: CASKSRVLPYEQYF
CDR3nt: TGTGCCAGCAAGTCGCGCGTTTTGCCCTACGAGCAGTACTTC

abundance: few
j_gene: TRBJ2-7
d_gene: NA
v_gene: TRBV2
CDR3aa: CASSALPTLYEQYF
CDR3nt: TGTGCCAGCAGTGCTCTTCCTACTCTCTACGAGCAGTACTTC

abundance: NA
j_gene: TRBJ1-5
d_gene: NA
v_gene: TRBV18
CDR3aa: CASSPGSRQPQHF
CDR3nt: TGTGCCAGCTCACCCGGGAGTCGTCAGCCCCAGCATTTT

abundance: NA
j_gene: TRBJ1-1
d_gene: NA
v_gene: TRBV28
CDR3aa: CASSSSLAKAFF
CDR3nt: TGTGCCAGCAGTTCCAGTTTGGCAAAAGCTTTCTTT

abundance: NA
j_gene: TRBJ1-2
d_gene: NA
v_gene: TRBV3-1/TRBV3-2
CDR3aa: CASSPSLGTPLGYGYTF
CDR3nt: TGTGCCAGCAGCCCCTCACTCGGGACACCTCTAGGATATGGCTACACCTTC

abundance: NA
j_gene: TRBJ2-2
d_gene: TRBD1
v_gene: TRBV27
CDR3aa: CASRRGGYTGELFF
CDR3nt: TGTGCCAGCAGGAGAGGGGGCTACACCGGGGAGCTGTTTTTT

abundance: NA
j_gene: TRBJ1-5
d_gene: TRBD1
v_gene: TRBV19
CDR3aa: CASRSRDRGSNQPQHF
CDR3nt: TGTGCCAGTAGATCCCGGGACAGGGGCAGCAATCAGCCCCAGCATTTT

abundance: NA
j_gene: TRBJ1-6
d_gene: TRBD1
v_gene: TRBV27
CDR3aa: CASSLRDRVSPLHF
CDR3nt: TGTGCCAGCAGTTTAAGGGACAGGGTCTCACCCCTCCACTTT

abundance: once
j_gene: TRBJ1-1
d_gene: NA
v_gene: TRBV5-1
CDR3aa: CASSQTTGLNTEAFF
CDR3nt: TGCGCCAGCAGCCAGACGACAGGTTTGAACACTGAAGCTTTCTTT